These 21 T cell receptor beta chains were all obtained from the same sample, sequenced in a study of T cell responses to AZD1222 COVID-19 vaccine. The assay was immunoSEQ multiplex PCR, and TCRdb's table has in-frame clones only and misses some. The table shows 150,000 to 200,000 clones, with under 95% occurring only once. Specimen: peripheral blood, collected 28 days after the second AZD1222 dose. These receptors came from an adult who received the AZD1222 COVID-19 vaccine.

This chain connects TRBV15 to TRBJ1-3; 11 positions match TRBD1. V was clipped by 6 bases and J by 6 bases; unmatched bases: 4. This CDR3 spans 14 amino acids. Germline assignment: CDR1 LNHNV and CDR2 YYDKDF (reference sequence). The CDR3 loop is CATSPGQGENTIYF. CDR3 nucleotide sequence: TGTGCCACCAGTCCGGGACAGGGGGAAAACACCATATATTTT.

The chain employs TRBV5-5 and TRBJ1-2; 7 bases map to TRBD1. The CDR3 covers 16 residues. V lost 0 bases to trimming and J lost 3 bases; unmatched junction nucleotides: 8. Germline V gene data show CDR1 as SGHKS and CDR2 as YYEKEE (reference sequence). The CDR3 DNA is TGTGCCAGCAGCTTGGTCACAGGGGATTGGGACTATGGCTACACCTTC. Its translation is CASSLVTGDWDYGYTF.

The chain couples TRBV3-1 (or the pseudogene TRBV3-2) to TRBJ1-1; D perhaps matches TRBD1 (6 bases). CDR1 and CDR2 from the germline V gene are LGHDT and YNNKEL (reference sequence). The CDR3 loop spans 12 amino acids. Trimming shortened V by 2 bases and J by 8 bases, and 9 bases separated the two germline ends. CDR3 DNA sequence: TGTGCCAGCAGCCAAATTGACAGGGAAGCTTTCTTT. Protein sequence: CASSQIDREAFF.

The genes are TRBV19 and TRBJ1-1; no reliable D call. Trimming shortened V by 3 bases and J by 11 bases, and 19 bases separated the two germline ends. Germline-derived CDR1 and CDR2 are LNHDA and SQIVND (reference sequence). The CDR3 covers 14 residues. The CDR3 coding sequence is TGTGCCAGTAGTATGGGTGAGGCCTCCCGACGGGCTTTCTTT. It encodes CASSMGEASRRAFF.

V and J are TRBV30 and TRBJ2-6; unclear D gene. This CDR3 has 13 amino acids. The germline gives CDR1 GTSNPN, CDR2 SVGIG (reference sequence). V lost 4 bases and J lost 4, with 8 bases in between. DNA of the CDR3: TGTGCCTGGACGGAATCAGGGGCCAACGTCCTGACTTTC. Translation: CAWTESGANVLTF. The full variable domain, with the rest looked up from reference TRBV30 and TRBJ2-6, is SQTIHQWPATLVQPVGSPLSLECTVEGTSNPNLYWYRQAAGRGLQLLFYSVGIGQISSEVPQNLSASRPQDRQFILSSKKLLLSDSGFYLCAWTESGANVLTFGAGSRLTVL.

The chain carries TRBV14 and TRBJ2-5; D is ambiguous. With 3 bases removed from V and 5 bases from J, the gap between germline ends came to 10 bases. Germline V CDR1 and CDR2: SGHDN, FVKESK. The CDR3 totals 13 residues. The CDR3 reads CASSQFRTETQYF. Written as DNA, the CDR3 is TGTGCCAGCAGCCAGTTCCGGACGGAGACCCAGTACTTC.

The CDR3, as DNA: TGTGCCAGTAGTCCCGGGATCCCCAATCAGCCCCAGCATTTT. Its translation is CASSPGIPNQPQHF. J is TRBJ1-5 and V is TRBV19; D is unclear. The germline CDR1 and CDR2 sequences are LNHDA and SQIVND (reference sequence). The CDR3 covers 14 residues. V gave up 5 bases and J gave up 3 bases, with 11 bases separating them.

A word on this clone: The sample contains more than one DNA sequence encoding this CDR3. V is TRBV7-2 and J is TRBJ2-5; 8 bases align to TRBD2. The trim removed 5 bases at V and 5 bases at J, leaving 7 bases unmatched. This CDR3 comprises 14 residues. CDR1 and CDR2 (germline): SGHTA, FQGNSA. In DNA form, the CDR3 reads TGTGCCAGCAGCCTCGGTCGGGGGGGGGAGACCCAGTACTTC. This codes for CASSLGRGGETQYF.

This chain joins TRBV5-5 and TRBJ1-1; a weak D match, TRBD1 (5 bases). Trimming removed 0 bases at V and 4 bases at J, with 13 bases between. The CDR3 is 15 residues long. Looked up from germline, CDR1 is SGHKS and CDR2 is YYEKEE (reference sequence). CDR3 protein: CASSLELGEATEAFF. The CDR3 DNA reads TGTGCCAGCAGCTTGGAGTTGGGGGAGGCCACTGAAGCTTTCTTT.

The rearrangement uses TRBV6-5 and TRBJ1-1; 8 nucleotides align to TRBD1. CDR1 and CDR2 (germline): MNHEY, SVGAGI. V shed 4 bases and J 3 bases; nucleotides not matched to a gene: 4. The length of the CDR3 is 14 residues. The chain's CDR3 is CASSSQGADTEAFF. CDR3 sequence (DNA): TGTGCCAGCAGTTCTCAGGGGGCGGACACTGAAGCTTTCTTT.

The chain uses TRBV15 and TRBJ2-3; a possible D gene is TRBD2 (5 bases). Germline V gene lookup returns CDR1 LNHNV and CDR2 YYDKDF (reference sequence). The CDR3 spans 16 residues. V was cut by 1 base and J by 2 bases, with 13 bases left in between. The CDR3, as DNA: TGTGCCACCAGCAGAGGGGGAAGCGGTCTCACAGATACGCAGTATTTT. This translates into CATSRGGSGLTDTQYF. The variable domain in full, completed from reference TRBV15 and TRBJ2-3, reads DAMVIQNPRYQVTQFGKPVTLSCSQTLNHNVMYWYQQKSSQAPKLLFHYYDKDFNNEADTPDNFQSRRPNTSFCFLDIRSPGLGDTAMYLCATSRGGSGLTDTQYFGPGTRLTVL.

The chain carries TRBV30 and TRBJ2-1; the D is unclear. CDR1 is GTSNPN and CDR2 is SVGIG in the germline V gene (reference sequence). The CDR3 totals 12 residues. V was pared by 2 bases and J by 8 bases, with 10 bases between. The CDR3 region is CAWSSQVYEQFF. CDR3 DNA: TGTGCCTGGAGTTCCCAAGTCTATGAGCAGTTCTTC.

V is TRBV6-5 and J is TRBJ1-6; TRBD1 might be the D (5 bases). Trimming cost V 5 bases and J 7 bases, with 15 bases left between them. Per the germline V gene, CDR1 is MNHEY and CDR2 is SVGAGI. CDR3 length: 15 residues. The CDR3 region has the DNA TGTGCCAGCAGTCCCTGGGGGGGTTGGAATTCACCCCTCCACTTT. As protein: CASSPWGGWNSPLHF.

The rearrangement uses TRBV28 and TRBJ1-6; D is unresolved. Germline CDR1 is MDHEN and CDR2 is SYDVKM. The CDR3 is 12 residues long. Trimming took 5 bases from V and 8 from J, leaving 7 bases between them. The CDR3: CASSAPYSPLHF. In DNA form, the CDR3 reads TGTGCCAGCAGTGCCCCTTATTCACCCCTCCACTTT.

This chain's CDR3 is CASRPGGPPGGYTF. CDR3 sequence (DNA): TGCGCCAGCAGGCCCGGCGGACCCCCGGGGGGCTACACCTTC. The J gene is TRBJ1-2, the V gene TRBV5-1; D not certain. The ends were cut back, 5 bases at V and 8 bases at J, with 19 bases in the middle. The germline CDR1 and CDR2 sequences are SGHRS and YFSETQ. This CDR3 has 14 amino acids.

The chain has TRBV6-6 and TRBJ1-6; 8 nucleotides line up with TRBD1. The CDR3 is 15 amino acids. Trimming cost V 5 bases and J 0 bases; bases outside gene matches: 0. CDR1 MNHNY and CDR2 SVGAGI come from the germline V gene (reference sequence). The CDR3 DNA sequence: TGTGCCAGCAGTACAGGGGGCTCCTATAATTCACCCCTCCACTTT. Protein product: CASSTGGSYNSPLHF.

This chain links TRBV7-8 with TRBJ1-3; TRBD1 matches at 10 bases. Trimming took 5 bases from V and 1 from J; bases not matched to a gene: 5. The CDR3 sequence is 16 residues long. Germline V CDR1 and CDR2: SGHVS, FQNEAQ. As DNA, the CDR3 is TGTGCCAGCAGCAGAGGACAGGGGGGTTCTGGAAACACCATATATTTT. This gives the protein CASSRGQGGSGNTIYF.

J is TRBJ2-5 and V is TRBV5-4; D might be TRBD2 (6 bases). The CDR3 totals 14 residues. Trimming took off 1 base at V and 4 bases at J, with 11 bases between the two ends. Germline values: CDR1 SGHNT, CDR2 YYREEE (reference sequence). CDR3 DNA: TGTGCCAGCAGCTTGAGACTAGAGGGAGAGACCCAGTACTTC. It specifies CASSLRLEGETQYF.

This clone was counted a single time. This chain connects TRBV2 to TRBJ1-2, with unresolved D. The CDR3 runs to 11 residues. Germline CDR1 is SNHLY and CDR2 is FYNNEI. V lost 5 bases, J lost 2 bases, and 3 bases lay in between. The CDR3 loop reads CASSMNYGYTF. The CDR3 DNA follows: TGTGCCAGCAGTATGAACTATGGCTACACCTTC.

The chain joins TRBV14 to TRBJ2-3; 7 nucleotides line up with TRBD2. Trimming removed 1 base from V and 2 bases from J; junction bases left unmatched: 6. The CDR3 loop spans 16 amino acids. Per germline, CDR1 SGHDN and CDR2 FVKESK. This CDR3 is CASSQVARETTDTQYF. Written as DNA, the CDR3 is TGTGCCAGCAGCCAAGTTGCGCGGGAGACCACAGATACGCAGTATTTT.

The chain carries TRBV27 and TRBJ2-7; 13 bases agree with TRBD2. The CDR3 has 14 amino acids. V lost 6 bases, J lost 5 bases, and 4 bases stayed unmatched. CDR1 and CDR2 from the germline V gene are MNHEY and SMNVEV (reference sequence). CDR3 DNA: TGTGCCAGCAGCTGGACTAGCGGGAGCCACGAGCAGTACTTC. Translated, it gives CASSWTSGSHEQYF.